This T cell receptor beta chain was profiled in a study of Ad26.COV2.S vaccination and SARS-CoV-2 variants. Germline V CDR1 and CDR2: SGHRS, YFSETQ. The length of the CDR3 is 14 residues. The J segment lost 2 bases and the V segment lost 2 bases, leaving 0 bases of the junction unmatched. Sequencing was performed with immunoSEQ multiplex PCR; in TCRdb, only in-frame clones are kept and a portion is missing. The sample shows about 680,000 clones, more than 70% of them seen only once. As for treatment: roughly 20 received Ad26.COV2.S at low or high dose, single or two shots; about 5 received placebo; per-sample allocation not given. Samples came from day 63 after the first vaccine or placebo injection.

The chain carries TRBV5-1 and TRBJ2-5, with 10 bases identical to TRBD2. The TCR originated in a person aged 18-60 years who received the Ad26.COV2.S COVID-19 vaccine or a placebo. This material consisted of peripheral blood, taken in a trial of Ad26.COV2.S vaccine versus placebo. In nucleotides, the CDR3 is TGCGCCAGCAGCTTACTAGCGGGGCAAGAGACCCAGTACTTC. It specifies CASSLLAGQETQYF.